Sequencing of this T cell receptor (beta chain) was carried out in a study of blood T cells in healthy people across ages. The CDR3 runs to 15 residues. The V end lost 0 bases, the J end lost 5 bases, and 10 bases lay between the germline ends. The germline gives CDR1 KGHDR, CDR2 SFDVKD. PCR was performed a second time for about 7 to 11 cycles using a sample-barcoded 5' primer and a J-beta primer mix. All samples yielded 3 million or more CDR3-containing paired-end reads. TCRdb analysed the 5' RACE reads with MiXCR anew, one entry per CDR3 protein. The sample holds around 710,000 distinct CDR3 sequences, approximately 39% seen once. This clonotype was counted a few times.

The clonotype was recovered from a woman in her sixties in good health. The gene calls are TRBV24-1 and TRBJ2-1, with no clear D. The sample taken for sequencing was blood. The chain's CDR3 is CATSDLTERDNEQFF. For the CDR3, the DNA is TGTGCCACCAGTGATTTGACTGAAAGAGACAATGAGCAGTTCTTC.